Listed here are 5 T cell receptor beta chains from one sample, sequenced in a study of control samples from healthy donors and cancer patients. Method: immunoSEQ multiplex PCR; TCRdb's copy keeps in-frame clones and lacks some. This sample has about 110,000 clones; around 80% occur once, and the top ten carry roughly 6.5%. The sequencing sample was made of blood. The receptors were gathered from a man aged 18 to 29 in good health.

The CDR3 bases are TGCGCCAGCAGCCAAGGAGGGGTGGCAGGGAGTGAAAAACTGTTTTTT. Translation gives CASSQGGVAGSEKLFF. The gene calls are TRBV4-3 and TRBJ1-4; maybe TRBD1 (5 bases). CDR3 size: 16 residues. Trimming removed 1 base at V and 7 bases at J, with 16 bases between. Germline V CDR1 and CDR2: LGHNA, YSLEER.

Only a few counts were recorded for this clone. This chain links TRBV5-1 with TRBJ2-7; D uncertain. V lost 4 bases and J 0 bases, leaving 8 bases between the germline ends. This CDR3 is 13 amino acids long. Germline V gene data show CDR1 as SGHRS and CDR2 as YFSETQ. DNA for the CDR3: TGCGCCAGCAGCCAGCCAGTCTCCTACGAGCAGTACGTC. Amino acids: CASSQPVSYEQYV.

The sample holds many counts of this clone. The chain is built from TRBV5-4 and TRBJ1-2; 9 nucleotides line up with TRBD1. The J segment lost 6 bases and the V segment lost 4 bases, leaving 7 bases of the junction unmatched. CDR3 size: 14 residues. Germline loops: CDR1 SGHNT, CDR2 YYREEE (reference sequence). The CDR3 DNA reads as TGTGCCAGCAGCGGAGCAGACAGGGGGAATGGCTACACCTTC. Translated, it gives CASSGADRGNGYTF.

The J gene is TRBJ1-6, the V gene TRBV28; a possible D gene is TRBD1 (5 bases). CDR3 length: 17 amino acids. Per germline, CDR1 MDHEN and CDR2 SYDVKM. The V gene lost 6 bases and the J gene lost 10 bases, with 25 bases spanning the gap. CDR3 bases: TGTGCCAGCAGGTCCCCCCTCGGGGGTGCATTAGGGTCACCCCTCCACTTT. This sequence encodes CASRSPLGGALGSPLHF.

J is TRBJ2-5 and V is TRBV24-1, with D unresolved. The CDR3 consists of 17 residues. Deletions cut 1 base from V and 2 bases from J, with 16 bases between. Germline V gene data show CDR1 as KGHDR and CDR2 as SFDVKD. The CDR3 bases are TGTGCCACCAGTGATTTTTCTGGGCTTGGGTATCAAGAGACCCAGTACTTC. This sequence encodes CATSDFSGLGYQETQYF.